This T cell receptor beta chain was retrieved from a study of cytotoxic CD8 clonotypes in ibrutinib-treated CLL. Study context: Responses: roughly 25 partial, 2 complete; after median approximately 68 months, around 14 stayed remitted, around twelve progressed. Regarding the study as a whole: With treatment, public clonotypes, which were uncommon, either contracted or remained stable.

This clone was seen once. Antigen: not known. Trimming took 6 bases from V and 2 from J; bases not matched to a gene: 5. Per germline, CDR1 SNHLY and CDR2 FYNNEI. The CDR3 consists of 15 residues. Libraries were prepared by immunoSEQ multiplex PCR; TCRdb keeps only in-frame clonotypes and omits some of them. The sample lists 30,000 to 50,000 clones, 65% to 70% occurring once. This chain connects TRBV2 to TRBJ2-2; 8 positions agree with TRBD1. The sample consisted of PBMCs, taken at disease progression, from a patient treated with ibrutinib. The clonotype originates from a human donor with chronic lymphocytic leukemia. CDR3: CASRKDRENTGELFF. The CDR3, as DNA: TGTGCCAGCAGGAAGGACAGGGAAAACACCGGGGAGCTGTTTTTT.